This TCR beta chain appears in the sequencing data of a study of early stage breast cancer tumors. In the study overall: Each sample averaged approximately 9.7-fold read coverage.

TCRdb's table, derived via immunoSEQ multiplex PCR, lists solely in-frame clones and lacks some. The sample carries about 24,000 clones, around 70% recorded once. Trimming shortened V by 7 bases and J by 1 base, and 19 bases separated the two germline ends. Germline assignment: CDR1 GTSNPN and CDR2 SVGIG (reference sequence). This CDR3 contains 15 residues. This TCR was recovered from a person between 55 and 70 years old with breast cancer. Sample: breast tumor tissue. The gene calls are TRBV30 and TRBJ1-2; a possible D gene is TRBD1 (5 bases). The DNA of the CDR3 is TGTGCCTCAGGGCCCGGGTCAGGGTATAACTATGGCTACACCTTC. Amino acid sequence: CASGPGSGYNYGYTF.